These 9 T cell receptor beta chains were all obtained from the same sample, sequenced in a study of shared clonotypes between healthy human individuals. Naive CD8 isolation took CD45RO-negative cells positively selected for CCR7 and excluded terminally differentiated effector memory CD45RA+ cells. Profiled with immunoSEQ multiplex PCR; TCRdb holds only in-frame clones, not every one. Seen here are about 2 million clones, about 95% observed once, and the top ten hold roughly 1.2%. The specimen sequenced was naive CD8+ T cells sorted from blood. These receptors were taken from a young man in good health.

The chain combines TRBV13 with TRBJ2-7; tentatively, D is TRBD2 (5 bases). Trimming cost V 5 bases and J 2 bases, with 13 bases left between them. Germline V gene sequence: CDR1 PRHDT, CDR2 FYEKMQ (reference sequence). This CDR3 contains 14 residues. This CDR3 reads CASSPRGSTYEQYF. For the CDR3, the DNA is TGTGCCAGCAGCCCCCGGGGATCCACCTACGAGCAGTACTTC. Full variable domain (outside the CDR3, taken from reference TRBV13 and TRBJ2-7): AAGVIQSPRHLIKEKRETATLKCYPIPRHDTVYWYQQGPGQDPQFLISFYEKMQSDKGSIPDRFSAQQFSDYHSELNMSSLELGDSALYFCASSPRGSTYEQYFGPGTRLTVT.

The chain is built from TRBV7-9 and TRBJ2-5, with D possibly matching TRBD1 (5 bases). Germline V gene sequence: CDR1 SEHNR, CDR2 FQNEAQ (reference sequence). V dropped 4 bases and J dropped 2 bases, with 14 bases sitting between them. There are 15 residues in the CDR3. The CDR3 region is CASSSGAARQETQYF. Here the CDR3 DNA reads TGTGCCAGCAGCTCTGGGGCGGCTAGGCAAGAGACCCAGTACTTC.

The chain links TRBV13 to TRBJ1-1, with 8 bases lining up with TRBD1. The CDR3 runs to 13 residues. Losses at the gene ends were 4 bases for V and 12 bases for J; bases not matched to a gene: 10. CDR1 and CDR2 (germline): PRHDT, FYEKMQ (reference sequence). In DNA, the CDR3 is TGTGCCAGCAGCTCCAGGACAGGGCCGAAATCTTTCTTT. This encodes CASSSRTGPKSFF.

The J gene is TRBJ2-2, the V gene TRBV19; D not resolved. CDR1 LNHDA and CDR2 SQIVND come from the germline V gene (reference sequence). Trimming removed 4 bases from V and 16 bases from J, with 13 bases in between. The CDR3 spans 11 residues. CDR3: CASSTGPYPFF. For the CDR3, the DNA is TGTGCCAGTAGTACCGGACCGTATCCGTTTTTT. The entire variable domain, with the rest obtained from reference TRBV19 and TRBJ2-2, is as follows: DGGITQSPKYLFRKEGQNVTLSCEQNLNHDAMYWYRQDPGQGLRLIYYSQIVNDFQKGDIAEGYSVSREKKESFPLTVTSAQKNPTAFYLCASSTGPYPFFGEGSRLTVL.

The CDR3 sequence: CASSWGETGTFQETQYF. In DNA, the CDR3 is TGTGCCAGCAGCTGGGGCGAGACAGGGACCTTCCAAGAGACCCAGTACTTC. The chain is built from TRBV7-9 and TRBJ2-5, with 7 bases that match TRBD1. Looked up from germline, CDR1 is SEHNR and CDR2 is FQNEAQ (reference sequence). The CDR3 is 17 amino acids. The ends lost 4 bases at V and 1 base at J; junction bases unmatched: 12.

The chain recombines TRBV23-1 with TRBJ2-7; TRBD1 agrees at 8 bases. TRBV23-1 falls under the ORF class, with uncertain function. The CDR3 length is 14 residues. J lost 3 bases, V lost 3 bases, and 4 bases had no gene match. Here the CDR3 DNA reads TGCGCCAGCAGTCACGGGGACAGGCACTACGAGCAGTACTTC. It encodes CASSHGDRHYEQYF.

The chain couples TRBV6-5 to TRBJ2-7; D remains ambiguous. Germline V lookup: CDR1 MNHEY, CDR2 SVGAGI. V lost 4 bases, J lost 0 bases, and 7 bases lay in between. This CDR3 is built from 13 residues. The CDR3 protein is CASSLSNSYEQYF. CDR3 nucleotide sequence: TGTGCCAGCAGTTTGAGCAACTCCTACGAGCAGTACTTC.

The chain recombines TRBV28 with TRBJ2-1; D uncertain. The germline CDR1 and CDR2 sequences are MDHEN and SYDVKM. The CDR3 covers 14 residues. Trimming removed 8 bases at V and 6 bases at J, with 17 bases between. The CDR3 loop is CASHTGLFGNEQFF. CDR3 in DNA: TGTGCCAGCCATACCGGGTTATTCGGCAATGAGCAGTTCTTC.

V is TRBV7-9 and J is TRBJ2-2; 10 bases are a match to TRBD2. Germline V lookup: CDR1 SEHNR, CDR2 FQNEAQ (reference sequence). The CDR3 runs 15 residues. V was pared by 3 bases and J by 6 bases, with 4 bases of the junction left unmatched. CDR3 bases: TGTGCCAGCAGCTTTAGCGGGGGGTCCGCCGGGGAGCTGTTTTTT. Translating it yields CASSFSGGSAGELFF.